The 22 T cell receptor beta chains listed next were all sequenced from one sample in a study of T cells in Graves' hyperthyroidism and ophthalmopathy. RNA transcripts yielded amplified TCR beta CDR3 regions. A set of HTBI primers served as the primers for a first-round RT-PCR of the TCR CDR3. TCRdb ran MiXCR on the multiplex PCR reads and lists one entry per CDR3 protein. The data show approximately 610,000 distinct CDR3 sequences, roughly 14% seen once. The specimen was blood. These receptors all stem from a woman in her thirties or forties with Graves' ophthalmopathy.

This clonotype has ten or more counts. CDR3 coding DNA: TGTGCCAGCATGTCCGTGGGATACGAGCAGTACTTC. Amino acid sequence: CASMSVGYEQYF. The chain joins TRBV6-2 or TRBV6-3 to TRBJ2-7, with D unresolved. The CDR3 is 12 amino acids. Trimming pared 7 bases from V and 4 bases from J, leaving 11 bases between. Germline values: CDR1 MNHEY, CDR2 SVGEGT.

This clonotype was counted many times. V and J are TRBV5-1 and TRBJ2-7; tentative D call: TRBD2 (5 bases). Germline-derived CDR1 and CDR2 are SGHRS and YFSETQ. The V and J ends lost 2 bases and 4 bases respectively, with 19 bases between them. This CDR3 contains 16 residues. DNA of the CDR3: TGCGCCAGCAGCTTTGGGAGCGGCGGCACCTTATACGAGCAGTACTTC. It is translated as CASSFGSGGTLYEQYF. The variable domain in full, with the rest retrieved from reference TRBV5-1 and TRBJ2-7, is KAGVTQTPRYLIKTRGQQVTLSCSPISGHRSVSWYQQTPGQGLQFLFEYFSETQRNKGNFPGRFSGRQFSNSRSEMNVSTLELGDSALYLCASSFGSGGTLYEQYFGPGTRLTVT.

This clonotype occurred many times. This rearrangement joins TRBV6-2 or TRBV6-3 to TRBJ2-7; 9 nucleotides match TRBD2. Trimming cost V 7 bases and J 7 bases; bases outside gene matches: 11. Germline V CDR1 and CDR2: MNHEY, SVGEGT. The CDR3 has 14 residues. Here the CDR3 DNA reads TGTGCCAGCACAGATCCGGGACTAGCCGAGGAGCAGTACTTC. Translated, it gives CASTDPGLAEEQYF.

Only a few counts were recorded for this clonotype. The chain joins TRBV7-8 to TRBJ2-5; 10 bases fit TRBD2. The CDR3 is made up of 16 amino acids. Germline V gene lookup returns CDR1 SGHVS and CDR2 FQNEAQ. With 4 bases clipped from V and 5 bases from J, the junction kept 10 bases outside the gene matches. The DNA of the CDR3 is TGTGCCAGCAGCTCAGTTCTAGCGGGAGTTGGTGAGACCCAGTACTTC. This sequence encodes CASSSVLAGVGETQYF.

There are many counts of this clonotype. This chain uses TRBV29-1 with TRBJ2-5; unclear D gene. Germline CDR1 SQVTM, CDR2 ANQGSEA. V gave up 7 bases and J gave up 3 bases, with 21 bases separating them. The CDR3 extends over 15 amino acids. For the CDR3, the DNA is TGCAGCGGGCACCTGAAGGGCCTGGGTAAAGAGACCCAGTACTTC. As protein: CSGHLKGLGKETQYF.

This clonotype was detected ten times or more. The rearrangement joins TRBV9 to TRBJ1-1, with D perhaps matching TRBD1 (6 bases). The CDR3 is made up of 17 amino acids. Germline V CDR1 and CDR2: SGDLS, YYNGEE. V lost 3 bases and J lost 0, with 18 bases in between. The CDR3 nucleotides read TGTGCCAGCAGCGCCTTGCCGGACAGAGTCCTGAACACTGAAGCTTTCTTT. Translated: CASSALPDRVLNTEAFF.

This clonotype was counted at least ten times. This sequence joins TRBV2 and TRBJ2-5, with D perhaps TRBD2 (7 bases). Germline CDR1 is SNHLY and CDR2 is FYNNEI. Trimming took off 6 bases at V and 5 bases at J, with 13 bases between the two ends. This CDR3 has 13 residues. The CDR3 DNA reads as TGTGCCAGCAGGGTCGGGGGGCGGGAGACCCAGTACTTC. Protein product: CASRVGGRETQYF.

This clonotype was picked up many times. The rearrangement joins TRBV6-2 or TRBV6-3 to TRBJ2-4; either TRBD1 or TRBD2 may fit D (6 bases each). CDR3 size: 15 residues. Germline V gene sequence: CDR1 MNHEY, CDR2 SVGEGT. Trimming removed 7 bases at V and 4 bases at J, with 17 bases between. CDR3 region: CASTPGEVEKNIQYF. The CDR3 DNA reads TGTGCCAGCACCCCAGGGGAGGTCGAAAAAAACATTCAGTACTTC.

This clonotype was recorded at least ten times. V is TRBV15 and J is TRBJ2-7; D gene uncertain. Germline V lookup: CDR1 LNHNV, CDR2 YYDKDF (reference sequence). The V end was cut by 5 bases, the J end by 2 bases, with 10 bases between. The CDR3 has 13 amino acids. CDR3 DNA: TGTGCCACCAGCGGGTCAGGAACCTACGAGCAGTACTTC. This gives the protein CATSGSGTYEQYF.

This clonotype came up many times. The genes are TRBV12-3 or TRBV12-4 and TRBJ1-1; D gene ambiguous. The CDR3 consists of 15 residues. V was clipped by 4 bases and J by 5 bases, with 17 bases between them. The CDR3 sequence: CASSYPRGVVTEAFF. Written as DNA, the CDR3 is TGTGCCAGCAGTTACCCCCGGGGTGTGGTAACTGAAGCTTTCTTT.

The table lists this clonotype with a few counts. The J gene is TRBJ1-2, the V gene TRBV11-2; D is unclear. V dropped 1 base and J dropped 4 bases, with 13 bases sitting between them. The CDR3 covers 15 residues. Germline V gene lookup returns CDR1 SGHAT and CDR2 FQNNGV. CDR3 residues: CASSLVRRLGYGYTF. The CDR3 DNA is TGTGCCAGCAGCTTAGTCCGGCGTCTGGGCTATGGCTACACCTTC.

This clonotype was seen ten or more times. The rearrangement uses TRBV6-2 or TRBV6-3 and TRBJ2-7, with D possibly being TRBD1 (5 bases). The CDR3 spans 14 residues. The germline V and J ends were trimmed by 5 bases and 0 bases, with 11 bases remaining between them. The germline V gene has CDR1 MNHEY and CDR2 SVGEGT. CDR3 residues: CASSRMTVSYEQYF. The CDR3 DNA reads TGTGCCAGCAGTCGGATGACAGTCTCCTACGAGCAGTACTTC.

The CDR3 sequence: CASTTQGGLSYEQYF. In DNA, the CDR3 is TGCGCCAGCACTACACAGGGGGGTCTTTCCTACGAGCAGTACTTC. J is TRBJ2-7 and V is TRBV10-2; 8 positions match TRBD1. Germline V gene sequence: CDR1 WSHSY, CDR2 SAAADI. The CDR3 has 15 amino acids. V was pared by 7 bases and J by 1 base, with 9 bases of the junction left unmatched.

This clonotype was counted many times. CDR3 nucleotides: TGTGCCTGGAGTCCCCCCGGACGTAACTGGGGTACTGAAGCTTTCTTT. Encoded protein: CAWSPPGRNWGTEAFF. V and J are TRBV30 and TRBJ1-1; no firm D call. CDR1 is GTSNPN, CDR2 SVGIG, per germline (reference sequence). The CDR3 contains 16 residues. Between the trimmed V and J ends, which lost 2 bases and 5 bases, there was a span of 21 bases. The full variable domain, with the rest looked up from reference TRBV30 and TRBJ1-1, is SQTIHQWPATLVQPVGSPLSLECTVEGTSNPNLYWYRQAAGRGLQLLFYSVGIGQISSEVPQNLSASRPQDRQFILSSKKLLLSDSGFYLCAWSPPGRNWGTEAFFGQGTRLTVV.

V is TRBV28 and J is TRBJ1-3; D gene unclear. CDR1 is MDHEN and CDR2 is SYDVKM in the germline V gene. Deletions cut 2 bases from V and 1 base from J, with 15 bases between. The CDR3 loop spans 17 amino acids. This CDR3 is CASSLTLSGFSGNTIYF. The CDR3 coding sequence is TGTGCCAGCAGTTTAACCCTCTCAGGCTTTTCTGGAAACACCATATATTTT.

This clonotype has ten or more counts. This rearrangement joins TRBV20-1 to TRBJ2-2; D gene ambiguous. In germline, CDR1 is DFQATT, CDR2 SNEGSKA (reference sequence). With 6 bases removed from V and 4 bases from J, the gap between germline ends came to 15 bases. The CDR3 runs 14 residues. CDR3 coding DNA: TGCAGTGCCCCGCAACCGCAGAGCACCGGGGAGCTGTTTTTT. This sequence encodes CSAPQPQSTGELFF.

This sequence joins TRBV7-6 and TRBJ2-5, with 9 bases that match TRBD2. The CDR3 runs 21 residues. Germline V CDR1 and CDR2: SGHVS, FNYEAQ. With V trimmed by 4 bases and J by 2 bases, 23 bases remained unmatched. CDR3 DNA: TGTGCCAGCAGCTCCCCCGGACACCCTACGGGTGCGGGAGGGGTACAAGAGACCCAGTACTTC. This encodes CASSSPGHPTGAGGVQETQYF.

This clonotype was recorded a few times. This chain uses TRBV6-5 with TRBJ2-1; D might be TRBD2 (6 bases). The V end lost 1 base, the J end lost 8 bases, and 24 bases lay between the germline ends. There are 18 residues in the CDR3. The germline gives CDR1 MNHEY, CDR2 SVGAGI. The CDR3: CASSYLAGGAGRWDEQFF. The CDR3 bases are TGTGCCAGCAGTTACTTGGCGGGCGGGGCAGGGCGATGGGATGAGCAGTTCTTC.

This clonotype was counted many times. This chain uses TRBV12-3 or TRBV12-4 with TRBJ1-1; D is possibly TRBD1 (5 bases). V was shortened by 3 bases and J by 4 bases, with 12 bases between the two germline ends. The CDR3 is 14 amino acids. Here the CDR3 reads CASSFGGTATEAFF. The CDR3 DNA follows: TGTGCCAGCAGTTTTGGCGGGACCGCCACTGAAGCTTTCTTT.

The chain uses TRBV11-2 and TRBJ1-1, with TRBD1 matching 10 bases. Germline CDR1 and CDR2: SGHAT and FQNNGV. This CDR3 comprises 16 residues. J lost 1 base, V lost 6 bases, and 8 bases had no gene match. The CDR3 reads CASSYQGTGANTEAFF. The CDR3 nucleotides read TGTGCCAGCAGTTACCAAGGGACAGGGGCGAACACTGAAGCTTTCTTT. Filled out from reference TRBV11-2 and TRBJ1-1, the complete variable domain reads EAGVAQSPRYKIIEKRQSVAFWCNPISGHATLYWYQQILGQGPKLLIQFQNNGVVDDSQLPKDRFSAERLKGVDSTLKIQPAKLEDSAVYLCASSYQGTGANTEAFFGQGTRLTVV.

Ten or more counts support this clonotype. The chain joins TRBV13 to TRBJ1-1; possible D gene TRBD1, 6 bases. Trimming took 5 bases from V and 0 from J, leaving 13 bases between them. The CDR3 runs 15 residues. The germline V gene encodes CDR1 PRHDT and CDR2 FYEKMQ (reference sequence). This chain's CDR3 is CASSPRGQMNTEAFF. The CDR3 bases are TGTGCCAGCAGCCCCCGGGGGCAAATGAACACTGAAGCTTTCTTT.

The table lists this clonotype with a few counts. V and J are TRBV30 and TRBJ2-7; 9 bases are shared with TRBD1. V trimming: 6 bases; J trimming: 3 bases; junction bases outside the gene matches: 9. CDR3 length: 14 residues. CDR1 and CDR2 (germline): GTSNPN, SVGIG (reference sequence). The DNA for the CDR3 is TGTGCCTGTACCCCGGGACAGGGAGACTACGAGCAGTACTTC. Amino acid sequence: CACTPGQGDYEQYF.